Sequencing of this T cell receptor (beta chain) was carried out in a study of synovial regulatory T cells in juvenile arthritis. This table comes from immunoSEQ multiplex PCR, and its TCRdb copy is limited to in-frame clones, with some not included. Recorded here are some 10,000 clones; the top ten clones represent roughly 0.7%. The receptor was derived from a donor under 30 with juvenile idiopathic arthritis. The sample taken for sequencing was Treg cells from blood. Subset given: remaining (HLA-DR-negative) circulating blood Treg cells.

This CDR3 reads CASGGPPYEQYF. The chain recombines TRBV6-5 with TRBJ2-7. The CDR3 consists of 12 residues. No DNA was logged. Per the germline V gene, CDR1 is MNHEY and CDR2 is SVGAGI.